This record covers a single TCR beta chain. Its antigen is not identified. As for treatment: oral pan-JAK inhibitor, 5-10 mg twice daily. Using a FACSAria, the CD4+ and CD8+ T cells were sorted from the PBMCs. This CDR3 is built from 16 residues. V was shortened by 0 bases and J by 0 bases, with 11 bases between the two germline ends. Germline V gene lookup returns CDR1 SEHNR and CDR2 FQNEAQ (reference sequence). Following RNA extraction, reverse transcription yielded cDNA that acted as the sequencing template. The protocol was immunoSEQ multiplex PCR, while the TCRdb copy is restricted to in-frame clones and leaves out a portion. In the table there are 140,000 to 150,000 clones, nearly 55% of which are singletons. The data are from a study of CD8+ T cells in alopecia areata. Study-wide context: Tofacitinib dosing lasted 6 to 18 months, which was then followed by 6 months off drug. Scoring treated patients' severity relied on the percentage of scalp area affected.

Study-level findings and limits: Clonality in lesional scalp, especially alopecia totalis/universalis, exceeded that of normal scalp.

J is TRBJ1-1 and V is TRBV7-9; D possibly corresponds to TRBD1 (6 bases). This receptor was obtained from a human donor with alopecia areata. Sequences were derived from CD8+ T cells sorted from blood, sampled at week 4, from a patient treated with tofacitinib. In DNA form, the CDR3 reads TGTGCCAGCAGCTTAGCGTTAGGACAGATGAACACTGAAGCTTTCTTT. Translated, it gives CASSLALGQMNTEAFF.